The 21 T cell receptor beta chains below all came from one sample that was sequenced in a study of blood T cell repertoires in COVID-19 (dated by TCRdb to about 2020). Library preparation employed the immunoSEQ multiplex PCR assay. TCRdb obtained this table from immuneACCESS and retained in-frame rearrangements with V and J assigned. These tables miss some clones; where compared with another copy, unresolved V genes account for less than half of the shortfall, and the remainder is unexplained. The sample yields around 270,000 clones; about 85% were counted once. 0.7% to 0.9% of the sample is in the top ten clones. The specimen was peripheral blood. The source of these receptors is a human donor with COVID-19, enrolled during active disease. The donor label of this sample is uncertain.

This chain uses TRBV9 with TRBJ2-5, with 10 bases that match TRBD2. Germline-derived CDR1 and CDR2 are SGDLS and YYNGEE. CDR3 size: 15 residues. V lost 4 bases and J lost 5; bases outside the gene matches: 8. This CDR3 is CASSRSSGRLETQYF. The CDR3 nucleotides read TGTGCCAGCAGCCGGTCTAGCGGGAGACTTGAGACCCAGTACTTC.

The V and J genes are TRBV9 and TRBJ2-1, with TRBD2 identical over 11 bases. The CDR3 runs 18 residues. V trimming: 4 bases; J trimming: 7 bases; junction bases outside the gene matches: 16. Germline values: CDR1 SGDLS, CDR2 YYNGEE. CDR3 loop: CASSSLAGGPRVGNEQFF. DNA of the CDR3: TGTGCCAGCAGCTCCCTAGCGGGAGGCCCCCGGGTAGGTAATGAGCAGTTCTTC. The whole variable domain, filled in from reference TRBV9 and TRBJ2-1, reads DSGVTQTPKHLITATGQRVTLRCSPRSGDLSVYWYQQSLDQGLQFLIQYYNGEERAKGNILERFSAQQFPDLHSELNLSSLELGDSALYFCASSSLAGGPRVGNEQFFGPGTRLTVL.

CDR3 bases: TGTGCCAGCAGTAAAGGACAGGCGACGAACTATGGCTACACCTTC. Protein: CASSKGQATNYGYTF. The rearrangement links TRBV6-6 to TRBJ1-2, with TRBD1 identical over 7 bases. This CDR3 has 15 residues. Germline-derived CDR1 and CDR2 are MNHNY and SVGAGI (reference sequence). With 5 bases clipped from V and 2 bases from J, the junction kept 8 bases outside the gene matches.

The chain employs TRBV7-2 and TRBJ2-3; D remains unclear. The V end lost 4 bases, the J end lost 4 bases, and 15 bases lay between the germline ends. This CDR3 region has 15 residues. Germline V CDR1 and CDR2: SGHTA, FQGNSA. CDR3 protein: CASSWRRTGPDTQYF. The CDR3 region has the DNA TGTGCCAGCAGCTGGCGGAGAACCGGCCCAGATACGCAGTATTTT.

Notes on this clone: This specimen includes other DNA sequences encoding the same CDR3. The J gene is TRBJ1-3, the V gene TRBV28; the D is unclear. The CDR3 spans 15 residues. Trimming removed 5 bases from V and 2 bases from J, with 13 bases in between. From germline, CDR1 is MDHEN and CDR2 SYDVKM. The CDR3 nucleotides read TGTGCCAGCAGTCCGCCCGGGAGGGCTGGAAACACCATATATTTT. Amino acid sequence: CASSPPGRAGNTIYF.

The rearrangement links TRBV12-3 or TRBV12-4 to TRBJ1-1, with D unclear. The CDR3 is 12 amino acids. The V and J ends lost 6 bases and 4 bases respectively, with 9 bases between them. DNA for the CDR3: TGTGCCAGCAGGCCCTTGCGCACTGAAGCTTTCTTT. Translating gives CASRPLRTEAFF.

This chain connects TRBV28 to TRBJ2-1; D is possibly TRBD2 (5 bases). Trimming stripped 4 bases from V and 5 bases from J, with 15 bases between. CDR1 and CDR2 (germline): MDHEN, SYDVKM. This CDR3 spans 15 amino acids. The DNA for the CDR3 is TGTGCCAGCAGTTGGTTGTCGGGAAGTAACAATGAGCAGTTCTTC. Protein product: CASSWLSGSNNEQFF. The full variable domain, its missing parts supplied by reference TRBV28 and TRBJ2-1, is DVKVTQSSRYLVKRTGEKVFLECVQDMDHENMFWYRQDPGLGLRLIYFSYDVKMKEKGDIPEGYSVSREKKERFSLILESASTNQTSMYLCASSWLSGSNNEQFFGPGTRLTVL.

The chain joins TRBV28 to TRBJ2-7, with TRBD1 as a possible D gene (6 bases). V lost 5 bases and J 3 bases, leaving 20 bases between the germline ends. In germline, CDR1 is MDHEN, CDR2 SYDVKM. The CDR3 contains 16 residues. CDR3 in DNA: TGTGCCAGCAGTCTCGGTTCAACAGGGCTCCACTACGAGCAGTACTTC. This gives the protein CASSLGSTGLHYEQYF.

This clone came up once. The chain joins TRBV14 to TRBJ1-3; no clear D gene. V dropped 4 bases and J dropped 0 bases, with 10 bases sitting between them. This CDR3 region has 15 residues. Germline V gene data show CDR1 as SGHDN and CDR2 as FVKESK. CDR3 sequence reads: CASSRDRSSGNTIYF. DNA for the CDR3: TGTGCCAGCAGCCGAGACCGGAGCTCTGGAAACACCATATATTTT.

The chain carries TRBV27 and TRBJ1-5; 7 positions match TRBD1. The CDR3 is 15 amino acids. The ends lost 5 bases at V and 2 bases at J; junction bases unmatched: 6. In germline, CDR1 is MNHEY, CDR2 SMNVEV (reference sequence). CDR3 sequence reads: CASSLDQGGNQPQHF. Here the CDR3 DNA reads TGTGCCAGCAGTCTCGATCAGGGGGGCAATCAGCCCCAGCATTTT.

The V call is TRBV4-1, the J call TRBJ2-1, with TRBD2 matching over 8 bases. This CDR3 comprises 17 residues. After removal of 3 bases from V and 1 base from J, the junction contained 8 bases not matched to a gene. The germline gives CDR1 MGHRA, CDR2 YSYEKL. The DNA of the CDR3 is TGCGCCAGCAGCCATACGCCGGCTAGCGGGTCCTACAATGAGCAGTTCTTC. Translated, it gives CASSHTPASGSYNEQFF.

This clone was detected only a few times. J is TRBJ1-2 and V is TRBV27, with D possibly matching TRBD1 (6 bases). Germline CDR1 and CDR2: MNHEY and SMNVEV (reference sequence). The CDR3 covers 13 residues. V was shortened by 5 bases and J by 4 bases, with 11 bases between the two germline ends. The CDR3 DNA is TGTGCCAGCAGTACGGGACACGTCTATGGCTACACCTTC. This translates into CASSTGHVYGYTF.

The rearrangement uses TRBV3-1 (or the pseudogene TRBV3-2) and TRBJ1-6; TRBD1 might be the D (5 bases). V lost 0 bases, J lost 10 bases, and 13 bases lay in between. CDR1 and CDR2 (germline): LGHDT, YNNKEL (reference sequence). This CDR3 is 15 amino acids long. CDR3 in DNA: TGTGCCAGCAGCCAAGACGTGGGGCGCCCCTCACCCCTCCACTTT. Its protein product is CASSQDVGRPSPLHF.

This chain links TRBV7-2 with TRBJ2-2; D not certain. Germline V CDR1 and CDR2: SGHTA, FQGNSA. Trimming took off 7 bases at V and 5 bases at J, with 14 bases between the two ends. This CDR3 comprises 14 residues. The CDR3 sequence is CASTSLLRTGELFF. CDR3 coding DNA: TGTGCCAGCACCTCTTTGTTGAGGACCGGGGAGCTGTTTTTT.

V and J are TRBV28 and TRBJ1-2; D is uncertain. Germline CDR1 MDHEN, CDR2 SYDVKM. Trimming stripped 2 bases from V and 4 bases from J, with 8 bases between. This CDR3 comprises 13 residues. CDR3 DNA: TGTGCCAGCAGTTTACTCGGTAGCTATGGCTACACCTTC. Its protein product is CASSLLGSYGYTF.

The genes are TRBV29-1 and TRBJ2-2; 8 bases fit TRBD1. CDR1 and CDR2 (germline): SQVTM, ANQGSEA. The CDR3 has 14 residues. Trimming removed 4 bases from V and 1 base from J; junction bases left unmatched: 2. The DNA of the CDR3 is TGCAGCGTTGTAGGACAGGGGAACACCGGGGAGCTGTTTTTT. Its protein product is CSVVGQGNTGELFF.

The chain has TRBV11-2 and TRBJ1-1; D call uncertain. Germline-derived CDR1 and CDR2 are SGHAT and FQNNGV. Trimming removed 6 bases from V and 1 base from J, with 15 bases in between. This CDR3 has 15 amino acids. CDR3 in amino acids: CASSFPGSRNTEAFF. The CDR3 DNA reads TGTGCCAGCAGTTTCCCCGGTTCCCGGAACACTGAAGCTTTCTTT. Based on the CDR3 plus reference TRBV11-2 and TRBJ1-1, the full variable domain is EAGVAQSPRYKIIEKRQSVAFWCNPISGHATLYWYQQILGQGPKLLIQFQNNGVVDDSQLPKDRFSAERLKGVDSTLKIQPAKLEDSAVYLCASSFPGSRNTEAFFGQGTRLTVV.

The chain is built from TRBV19 and TRBJ2-1; D gene unclear. Trimming pared 6 bases from V and 4 bases from J, leaving 4 bases between. Germline assignment: CDR1 LNHDA and CDR2 SQIVND (reference sequence). CDR3 length: 11 residues. As DNA, the CDR3 is TGTGCCAGTAGCGCGTACAATGAGCAGTTCTTC. Translated: CASSAYNEQFF.

This rearrangement joins TRBV5-4 to TRBJ1-3; perhaps TRBD1 as D (5 bases). The V end lost 4 bases, the J end lost 0 bases, and 14 bases lay between the germline ends. Germline V CDR1 and CDR2: SGHNT, YYREEE (reference sequence). The CDR3 is made up of 16 amino acids. CDR3 in DNA: TGTGCCAGCAGCACGAGAACGACAGTCTCTGGAAACACCATATATTTT. This translates into CASSTRTTVSGNTIYF.

This chain joins TRBV7-2 and TRBJ2-1; TRBD2 matches at 7 bases. V shed 1 base, J shed 4 bases, and the junction held 4 bases outside the gene matches. CDR1 and CDR2 (germline): SGHTA, FQGNSA. The CDR3 covers 15 residues. The CDR3 coding sequence is TGTGCCAGCAGCTTAGGTGGGACTATATACAATGAGCAGTTCTTC. Protein: CASSLGGTIYNEQFF.

The V gene is TRBV30, the J gene TRBJ2-3; 10 bases line up with TRBD2. The CDR3 extends over 15 amino acids. The trim removed 8 bases at V and 4 bases at J, leaving 12 bases unmatched. Germline-derived CDR1 and CDR2 are GTSNPN and SVGIG (reference sequence). The CDR3 DNA is TGTGCCCGAAGGTCTAGCGGGAGAGGCCCAGATACGCAGTATTTT. Its translation is CARRSSGRGPDTQYF.